A selection of T cell receptor beta chains follows, all from one sample in a study of cytomegalovirus exposure and HLA in healthy donors. Method: immunoSEQ multiplex PCR; TCRdb's copy keeps in-frame clones and lacks some. The sample shows some 77,000 clones, roughly 80% of them seen only once. Sequencing input: PBMCs. Receptors were obtained from a middle-aged man in good health and CMV-seropositive. Both conserved end residues are part of each CDR3. Fields, in order: J gene, D gene, V gene, clone size, CDR3 DNA, CDR3 protein. D genes are given only for firm matches. Expanded clones are given a class, and other clones once, few, many or no size at all.

j_call: TRBJ2-1
d_call: TRBD2
v_call: TRBV5-4
clone_size: few
cdr3_nt: TGTGCCAGCAGCTGGACTAGCGGGAGCTCCTACAATGAGCAGTTCTTC
cdr3_aa: CASSWTSGSSYNEQFF

j_call: TRBJ1-1
d_call: TRBD1
v_call: TRBV4-2
clone_size: .
cdr3_nt: TGTGCCAGCAGCCAAGATCTCTGGACAGGGGAAGCTTTCTTT
cdr3_aa: CASSQDLWTGEAFF

j_call: TRBJ2-6
d_call: TRBD1
v_call: TRBV28
clone_size: .
cdr3_nt: TGTGCCAGCAGTTCCGGGACAGCGTACTCTGGGGCCAACGTCCTGACTTTC
cdr3_aa: CASSSGTAYSGANVLTF

j_call: TRBJ2-7
d_call: .
v_call: TRBV27
clone_size: .
cdr3_nt: TGTGCCAGCAGTCCCGGTTTTGCGGCCCCCTCCTACGAGCAGTACTTC
cdr3_aa: CASSPGFAAPSYEQYF

j_call: TRBJ1-2
d_call: .
v_call: TRBV7-2
clone_size: .
cdr3_nt: TGTGCCAGCAGCTTAGGCCCCTCGGGGGGGGCGCAAGGCTACACCTTC
cdr3_aa: CASSLGPSGGAQGYTF

j_call: TRBJ2-1
d_call: TRBD2
v_call: TRBV4-1
clone_size: .
cdr3_nt: TGCGCCAGCAGCCAGATCCCCAGCGGGACCTACAATGAGCAGTTCTTC
cdr3_aa: CASSQIPSGTYNEQFF

j_call: TRBJ1-2
d_call: TRBD1
v_call: TRBV4-3
clone_size: .
cdr3_nt: TGCGCCAGCAGCCAAGAGAGACAGGGTGACTATGGCTACACCTTC
cdr3_aa: CASSQERQGDYGYTF

j_call: TRBJ1-5
d_call: TRBD1
v_call: TRBV7-8
clone_size: once
cdr3_nt: TGTGCCAGCAGCTCGCAGGGGGCTTTCGGGAAGCCCCAGCATTTT
cdr3_aa: CASSSQGAFGKPQHF

j_call: TRBJ2-2
d_call: TRBD1
v_call: TRBV19
clone_size: .
cdr3_nt: TGTGCCAGTAGTGACAGGGCGCGCACCACCGGGGAGCTGTTTTTT
cdr3_aa: CASSDRARTTGELFF

j_call: TRBJ2-2
d_call: .
v_call: TRBV30
clone_size: .
cdr3_nt: TGTGCCTGGAGTAAGAGGGGGGGGTACACCGGGGAGCTGTTTTTT
cdr3_aa: CAWSKRGGYTGELFF

j_call: TRBJ2-5
d_call: TRBD2
v_call: TRBV7-6
clone_size: few
cdr3_nt: TGTGCCAGCAGCACCGGGGACCCGAGCGGGAGAGGTAGTGAGACCCAGTACTTC
cdr3_aa: CASSTGDPSGRGSETQYF

j_call: TRBJ2-7
d_call: .
v_call: TRBV5-5
clone_size: few
cdr3_nt: TGTGCCAGCAGCGCTGGATGGGCCGAGAAGTACTTC
cdr3_aa: CASSAGWAEKYF

j_call: TRBJ2-7
d_call: TRBD2
v_call: TRBV4-1
clone_size: .
cdr3_nt: TGCGCCAGCAGCCAAGATGCCCGGGAGGCCTACGAGCAGTACTTC
cdr3_aa: CASSQDAREAYEQYF

j_call: TRBJ2-7
d_call: .
v_call: TRBV7-8
clone_size: .
cdr3_nt: TGTGCCAGCAGCTTAGTACGGAGCTCCTACGAGCAGTACTTC
cdr3_aa: CASSLVRSSYEQYF

j_call: TRBJ1-4
d_call: .
v_call: TRBV27
clone_size: .
cdr3_nt: TGTGCCAGCAGTCCGATCTGGACAGCTAATGAAAAACTGTTTTTT
cdr3_aa: CASSPIWTANEKLFF

j_call: TRBJ1-1
d_call: .
v_call: TRBV11-1
clone_size: .
cdr3_nt: TGTGCCAGCAGCTTAAACAGGAACACTGAAGCTTTCTTT
cdr3_aa: CASSLNRNTEAFF

j_call: TRBJ1-5
d_call: TRBD1
v_call: TRBV2
clone_size: .
cdr3_nt: TGTGCCAGCAGTGAGACAGGGGGCAACAATCAGCCCCAGCATTTT
cdr3_aa: CASSETGGNNQPQHF

j_call: TRBJ2-7
d_call: .
v_call: TRBV29-1
clone_size: .
cdr3_nt: TGCAGCGTTGGTACATTGGGGGGCTACGAGCAGTACTTC
cdr3_aa: CSVGTLGGYEQYF

j_call: TRBJ1-5
d_call: .
v_call: TRBV27
clone_size: few
cdr3_nt: TGTGCCAGCAGTTTTAAGGGGGAGCTCCAGCATTTT
cdr3_aa: CASSFKGELQHF

j_call: TRBJ1-1
d_call: .
v_call: TRBV10-3
clone_size: .
cdr3_nt: TGTGCCATCAGTGGTGGAGGCCACACTGAAGCTTTCTTT
cdr3_aa: CAISGGGHTEAFF

j_call: TRBJ2-7
d_call: TRBD1
v_call: TRBV4-1
clone_size: .
cdr3_nt: TGCGCCAGCAGCCAAGGGTCCCGGACAGGGTACCACTACGAGCAGTACTTC
cdr3_aa: CASSQGSRTGYHYEQYF

j_call: TRBJ2-5
d_call: TRBD2
v_call: TRBV29-1
clone_size: .
cdr3_nt: TGCAGCGTCGAAACGGGACTAGCGGGAGGGATTAGGAAAGAGACCCAGTACTTC
cdr3_aa: CSVETGLAGGIRKETQYF

j_call: TRBJ2-5
d_call: TRBD1
v_call: TRBV5-1
clone_size: few
cdr3_nt: TGCGCCAGCAGCTTGGGCACAGGGGGCTTGACCCAGTACTTC
cdr3_aa: CASSLGTGGLTQYF

j_call: TRBJ1-5
d_call: TRBD1
v_call: TRBV27
clone_size: .
cdr3_nt: TGTGCCAGCAAGGACAGGGATCAGCCCCAGCATTTT
cdr3_aa: CASKDRDQPQHF

j_call: TRBJ1-2
d_call: .
v_call: TRBV11-2
clone_size: .
cdr3_nt: TGTGCCAGCAGCCCAACCAGGGGAGTAGGGTATGGCTACACCTTC
cdr3_aa: CASSPTRGVGYGYTF

j_call: TRBJ1-1
d_call: .
v_call: TRBV9
clone_size: .
cdr3_nt: TGTGCCAGCAGCGTAGACGGGGGGGTTGGCACTGAAGCTTTCTTT
cdr3_aa: CASSVDGGVGTEAFF

j_call: TRBJ1-3
d_call: .
v_call: TRBV6-1
clone_size: .
cdr3_nt: TGTGCCAGCAGTGAAGTTCCCAGGGCCGTTTCTGGAAACACCATATATTTT
cdr3_aa: CASSEVPRAVSGNTIYF

j_call: TRBJ2-5
d_call: .
v_call: TRBV30
clone_size: .
cdr3_nt: TGTGCCTGGAGTGTACTGGCCGGCCAGGCCCAGTACTTC
cdr3_aa: CAWSVLAGQAQYF